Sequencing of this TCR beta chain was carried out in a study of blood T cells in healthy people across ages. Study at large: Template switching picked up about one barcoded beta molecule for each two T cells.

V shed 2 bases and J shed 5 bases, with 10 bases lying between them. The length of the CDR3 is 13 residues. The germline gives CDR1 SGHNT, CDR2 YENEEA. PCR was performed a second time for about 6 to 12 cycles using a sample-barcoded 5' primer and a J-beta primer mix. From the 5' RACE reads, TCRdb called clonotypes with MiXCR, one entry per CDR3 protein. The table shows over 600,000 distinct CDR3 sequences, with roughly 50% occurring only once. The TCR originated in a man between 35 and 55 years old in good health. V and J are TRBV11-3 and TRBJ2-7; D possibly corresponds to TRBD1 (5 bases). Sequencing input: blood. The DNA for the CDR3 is TGTGCCAGCAGCTTAAGGGTGACAGACGAGCAGTACTTC. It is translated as CASSLRVTDEQYF.